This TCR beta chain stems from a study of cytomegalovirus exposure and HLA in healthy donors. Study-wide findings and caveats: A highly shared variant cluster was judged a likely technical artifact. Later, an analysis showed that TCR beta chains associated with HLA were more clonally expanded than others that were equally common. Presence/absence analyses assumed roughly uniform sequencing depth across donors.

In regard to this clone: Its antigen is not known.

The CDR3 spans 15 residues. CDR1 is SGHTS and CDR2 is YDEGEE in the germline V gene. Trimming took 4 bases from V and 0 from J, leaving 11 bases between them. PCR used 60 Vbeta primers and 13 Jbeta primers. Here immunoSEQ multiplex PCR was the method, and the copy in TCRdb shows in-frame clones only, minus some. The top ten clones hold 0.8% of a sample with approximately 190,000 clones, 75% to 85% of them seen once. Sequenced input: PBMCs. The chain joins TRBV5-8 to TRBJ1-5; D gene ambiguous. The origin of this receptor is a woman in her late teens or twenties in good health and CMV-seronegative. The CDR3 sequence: CASSGLTDSNQPQHF. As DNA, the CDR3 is TGTGCCAGCAGCGGATTAACAGATAGCAATCAGCCCCAGCATTTT.